The following is a T cell receptor beta chain sequence with its context. Its antigen remains unknown. Data came from immunoSEQ multiplex PCR; TCRdb stores just in-frame clones and leaves some out. The sample shows about 320,000 clones, roughly 92% of them seen only once. These data come from a study of brain T cells in children with intractable seizures. Points from the study as a whole: HCMV serostatus was not known, and viral specificity came from CDR3 similarity only. Absence of clones before surgery may stem from lower sequencing depth.

The CDR3 consists of 15 residues. V was pared by 6 bases and J by 0 bases, with 6 bases of the junction left unmatched. Germline CDR1 reads SGHNT; CDR2 reads YENEEA. Time point denoted: blood from clinic visit 5 months post-surgery; TSC patient then seizure free. The sequenced cases were selected for having the highest brain T cell transcript signatures. Pre-surgery treatment included at least one anti-epileptic drug. This specimen consisted of peripheral blood, obtained approximately 5 months after surgery. The chain carries TRBV11-3 and TRBJ1-1, with TRBD1 matching over 8 bases. This sequence was found in a boy in the first two years of life with tuberous sclerosis and intractable seizures. The CDR3 DNA reads as TGTGCCAGCAGAGAACGGACAGGGTTGAACACTGAAGCTTTCTTT. It codes for CASRERTGLNTEAFF. Drawing the rest from reference TRBV11-3 and TRBJ1-1, the complete variable domain is EAGVVQSPRYKIIEKKQPVAFWCNPISGHNTLYWYLQNLGQGPELLIRYENEEAVDDSQLPKDRFSAERLKGVDSTLKIQPAELGDSAVYLCASRERTGLNTEAFFGQGTRLTVV.